The present TCR beta chain was sequenced within a study of long-term antiretroviral therapy in people with HIV. The authors ran the immunoSEQ assay, v3.0, at survey level. A target of about 40,000-55,000 T-cell genomes per sample was set for sequencing. Only in-frame clones appear in the TCRdb table, and some are missing; sequencing was by immunoSEQ multiplex PCR. Counted here are approximately 18,000 clones, 80% occurring once; the ten biggest clones make up 4% to 5.5%. This material consisted of unsorted PBMCs, taken 0.1 years before starting antiretroviral therapy. The TCR originated in a man younger than 35 with HIV.

CDR3 region: CASKQGLVSNQPQHF. Written as DNA, the CDR3 is TGTGCCAGTAAACAGGGATTGGTGAGCAATCAGCCCCAGCATTTT. The V and J genes are TRBV19 and TRBJ1-5; TRBD1 is a possible D gene (6 bases). The ends were cut back, 7 bases at V and 1 base at J, with 14 bases in the middle. Germline V gene lookup returns CDR1 LNHDA and CDR2 SQIVND (reference sequence). This CDR3 comprises 15 residues.